Sequencing of this T cell receptor beta chain was carried out in a study of blood T cell repertoires in COVID-19. Across the study: Material from acute and convalescent COVID-19 was sourced from the United States, Italy and Spain. In each case, the material was cDNA or gDNA derived from T cells, B-cell-depleted T cells, or PBMCs.

Those enrolled in Seattle joined during active infection and were followed longitudinally afterward. The repertoire was sequenced with immunoSEQ multiplex PCR; TCRdb's copy has only in-frame clones and lacks some. The sample includes tens of thousands of clones, approximately 83% of them seen just once. This clone was observed once. The V gene's germline CDR1 is SGHNT and CDR2 YYREEE (reference sequence). The V segment lost 4 bases and the J segment 13 bases; nucleotides outside the gene matches: 7. The CDR3 contains 11 residues. Source material: peripheral blood. This receptor was taken from a man aged 35-49 years with COVID-19, enrolled during active disease. The V gene is TRBV5-4, the J gene TRBJ1-2, with TRBD1 identical over 7 bases. CDR3 protein: CASSAQGVATF. CDR3 in DNA: TGTGCCAGCAGCGCCCAGGGGGTTGCCACCTTC.